Below are 13 T cell receptor beta chains sequenced from a single sample in a study of regulatory T cells in long-lasting Graves disease. Time point of the sample: persistent/refractory GD, antithyroid drugs over 5 years with positive TRAb. After RNA was extracted from PBMCs, the TCR library was made from it. In building TCR beta libraries, iRepertoire HTBI primers were used together with Arm-PCR of CDR3 regions. One entry per CDR3 protein, called by TCRdb with MiXCR from the multiplex PCR reads. This sample has about 660,000 distinct CDR3 sequences; about 32% occur once, and the top ten carry roughly 40%. The sequencing here drew on peripheral blood mononuclear cells (PBMCs), taken when the disease was refractory, from a patient treated with antithyroid drugs. These receptors originate from a female donor with Graves disease.

This clonotype was counted ten times or more. The rearrangement joins TRBV2 to TRBJ2-6, with TRBD1 identical over 8 bases. The CDR3 is made up of 17 amino acids. V trimming: 7 bases; J trimming: 0 bases; junction bases outside the gene matches: 8. Germline V gives CDR1 SNHLY, CDR2 FYNNEI. The CDR3 spells CASTRGQGFSGANVLTF. Written as DNA, the CDR3 is TGTGCCAGCACAAGAGGACAGGGATTCTCTGGGGCCAACGTCCTGACTTTC.

CDR3 protein: CATSRAQNTEAFF. Here the CDR3 DNA reads TGTGCCACCAGCAGAGCCCAGAACACTGAAGCTTTCTTT. This sequence joins TRBV15 and TRBJ1-1, with unresolved D. This CDR3 is 13 amino acids long. Germline CDR1 is LNHNV and CDR2 is YYDKDF (reference sequence). Trimming stripped 1 base from V and 1 base from J, with 4 bases between.

Only a few counts were recorded for this clonotype. The chain is built from TRBV11-2 and TRBJ2-1, with TRBD2 matching over 12 bases. Germline loops: CDR1 SGHAT, CDR2 FQNNGV. This CDR3 is 15 amino acids long. Trimming removed 4 bases from V and 8 bases from J; junction bases left unmatched: 6. CDR3 sequence (DNA): TGTGCCAGCAGCTCGACTAGCGGGAGAATACATGAGCAGTTCTTC. This codes for CASSSTSGRIHEQFF.

This chain connects TRBV6-1 to TRBJ1-2; D perhaps matches TRBD1 (6 bases). Germline V gene data show CDR1 as MNHNS and CDR2 as SASEGT. The CDR3 is made up of 14 amino acids. V shed 6 bases and J shed 3 bases, with 14 bases lying between them. The CDR3: CASSLGQNYYGYTF. CDR3 coding DNA: TGTGCCAGCAGCCTCGGACAGAATTACTATGGCTACACCTTC.

This clonotype was recorded at least ten times. V gene TRBV20-1 combines with J gene TRBJ1-5; weak D call: TRBD1 (5 bases). Trimming removed 3 bases from V and 8 bases from J, with 14 bases in between. Per the germline V gene, CDR1 is DFQATT and CDR2 is SNEGSKA (reference sequence). This CDR3 contains 13 residues. CDR3 nucleotide sequence: TGCAGTGCTAGGACAGCGCCGAAGGAGCCCCAGCATTTT. The encoded protein is CSARTAPKEPQHF.

The chain carries TRBV7-2 and TRBJ2-2; D gene unclear. V was clipped by 5 bases and J by 0 bases, with 10 bases between them. The germline CDR1 and CDR2 sequences are SGHTA and FQGNSA. The CDR3 loop spans 15 amino acids. The CDR3 DNA follows: TGTGCCAGCAGCCGAGACAAAACGAACACCGGGGAGCTGTTTTTT. Amino acids: CASSRDKTNTGELFF.

This chain joins TRBV28 and TRBJ1-4; D is ambiguous. The germline V and J ends were trimmed by 6 bases and 5 bases, with 10 bases remaining between them. The CDR3 runs 13 residues. Germline CDR1 reads MDHEN; CDR2 reads SYDVKM. CDR3 DNA: TGTGCCAGCAGGCCCAGTTCGAATGAAAAACTGTTTTTT. Translation: CASRPSSNEKLFF.

This clonotype appeared a few times. The J gene is TRBJ1-5, the V gene TRBV12-3 or TRBV12-4, with TRBD1 identical over 7 bases. V was pared by 5 bases and J by 0 bases, with 10 bases of the junction left unmatched. This CDR3 has 17 residues. CDR3: CASSNDSTGYSNQPQHF. The CDR3 DNA reads TGTGCCAGCAGTAACGATTCGACAGGGTATAGCAATCAGCCCCAGCATTTT.

The chain has TRBV5-5 and TRBJ1-1; 7 bases match TRBD1. V dropped 1 base and J dropped 0; count of bases not matched to a gene: 6. This CDR3 region has 16 residues. The germline V gene has CDR1 SGHKS and CDR2 YYEKEE (reference sequence). CDR3 amino acids: CASSLWRGRMNTEAFF. The CDR3 nucleotides read TGTGCCAGCAGCTTGTGGAGGGGGCGAATGAACACTGAAGCTTTCTTT.

This clonotype turned up a few times. This chain connects TRBV5-1 to TRBJ2-7; 7 bases match TRBD2. The CDR3 sequence is 19 residues long. Unmatched junction bases numbered 18, after V lost 0 bases and J lost 3 bases. Germline lookup yields CDR1 SGHRS and CDR2 YFSETQ. The CDR3 loop is CASSLAGKAAGTTVYEQYF. In DNA form, the CDR3 reads TGCGCCAGCAGCTTGGCGGGGAAGGCAGCCGGGACTACGGTCTACGAGCAGTACTTC.

The V and J genes are TRBV5-1 and TRBJ2-5, with TRBD2 matching over 7 bases. The CDR3 contains 16 residues. Germline lookup yields CDR1 SGHRS and CDR2 YFSETQ. The trim removed 8 bases at V and 0 bases at J, leaving 13 bases unmatched. CDR3 DNA sequence: TGCGCCAGAGCGCCCGTCCGGGACTACGACCAAGAGACCCAGTACTTC. Protein: CARAPVRDYDQETQYF. Supplemented by reference TRBV5-1 and TRBJ2-5, the full variable domain reads KAGVTQTPRYLIKTRGQQVTLSCSPISGHRSVSWYQQTPGQGLQFLFEYFSETQRNKGNFPGRFSGRQFSNSRSEMNVSTLELGDSALYLCARAPVRDYDQETQYFGPGTRLLVL.

This clonotype was counted at least ten times. As DNA, the CDR3 is TGTGCCAGCAGCTCCCCAGGGGCAGGGCTCGGGAACACTGAAGCTTTCTTT. Translated: CASSSPGAGLGNTEAFF. This chain links TRBV12-3 or TRBV12-4 with TRBJ1-1; D possibly corresponds to TRBD1 (6 bases). This CDR3 has 17 residues. Trimming left V 6 bases short and J 1 base short, with 21 bases between.

The sample holds one count of this clonotype. A much larger clone lies a single base off, so this may be a read error. The chain uses TRBV5-4 and TRBJ2-7; 11 bases fit TRBD2. CDR1 is SGHNT, CDR2 YYREEE, per germline (reference sequence). This CDR3 has 15 amino acids. The trim removed 4 bases at V and 2 bases at J, leaving 5 bases unmatched. CDR3 bases: TGTGCCAGCAGCGGGGGACTAGCGGACCCCTACGAGCAGTACTTC. Amino acids: CASSGGLADPYEQYF.